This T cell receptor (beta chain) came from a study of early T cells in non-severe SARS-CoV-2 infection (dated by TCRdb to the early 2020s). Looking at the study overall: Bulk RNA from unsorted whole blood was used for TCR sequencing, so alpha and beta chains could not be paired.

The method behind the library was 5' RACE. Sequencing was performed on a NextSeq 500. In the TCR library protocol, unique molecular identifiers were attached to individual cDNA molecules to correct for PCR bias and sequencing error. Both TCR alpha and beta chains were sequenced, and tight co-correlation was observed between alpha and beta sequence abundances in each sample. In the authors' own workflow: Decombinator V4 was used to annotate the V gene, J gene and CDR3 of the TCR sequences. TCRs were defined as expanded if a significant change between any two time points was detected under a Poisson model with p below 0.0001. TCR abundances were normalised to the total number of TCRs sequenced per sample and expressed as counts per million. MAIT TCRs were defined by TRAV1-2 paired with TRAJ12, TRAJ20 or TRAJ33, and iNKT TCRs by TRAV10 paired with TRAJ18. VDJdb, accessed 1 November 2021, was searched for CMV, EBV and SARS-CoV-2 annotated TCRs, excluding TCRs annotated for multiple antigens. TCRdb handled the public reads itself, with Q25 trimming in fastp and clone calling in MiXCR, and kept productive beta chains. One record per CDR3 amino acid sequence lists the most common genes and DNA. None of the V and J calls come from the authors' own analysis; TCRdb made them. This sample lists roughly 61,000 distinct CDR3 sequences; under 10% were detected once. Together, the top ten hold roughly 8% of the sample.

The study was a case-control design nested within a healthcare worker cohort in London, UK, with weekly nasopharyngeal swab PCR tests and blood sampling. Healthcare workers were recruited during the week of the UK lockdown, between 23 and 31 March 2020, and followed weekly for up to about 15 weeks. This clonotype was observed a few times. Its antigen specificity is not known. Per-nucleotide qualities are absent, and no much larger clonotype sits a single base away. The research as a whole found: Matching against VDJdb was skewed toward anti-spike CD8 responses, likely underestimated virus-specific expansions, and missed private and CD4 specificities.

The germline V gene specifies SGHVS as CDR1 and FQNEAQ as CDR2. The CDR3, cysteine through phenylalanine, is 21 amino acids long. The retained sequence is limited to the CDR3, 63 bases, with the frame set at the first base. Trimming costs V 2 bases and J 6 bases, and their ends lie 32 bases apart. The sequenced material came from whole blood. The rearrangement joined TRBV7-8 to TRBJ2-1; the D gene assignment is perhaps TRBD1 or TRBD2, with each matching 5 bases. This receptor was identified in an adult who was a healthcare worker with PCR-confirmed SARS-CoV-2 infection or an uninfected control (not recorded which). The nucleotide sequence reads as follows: TGTGCCAGCAGCTTAAGCCCCTTTCCCGGGGCGAGGGCCAGGGTTTCCAATGAGCAGTTCTTC. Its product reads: CASSLSPFPGARARVSNEQFF.